This TCR beta chain was recorded in a study of T-cell memory formation after mild COVID-19. Study-wide findings and caveats: CD8+ contracting clones occupied EMRA, while CD4+ ones occupied mainly CM and EM. The second-wave clones peaking on day 37 were not confirmed as SARS-CoV-2-specific.

MiXCR, run by TCRdb on the 5' RACE reads, gives a single entry per CDR3 protein. The table lists 70,000 to 100,000 distinct CDR3 sequences, approximately 15% of them singletons. The germline V and J ends were trimmed by 8 bases and 3 bases, with 18 bases remaining between them. Germline-derived CDR1 and CDR2 are SEHNR and FQNEAQ (reference sequence). CDR3 length: 15 residues. This clonotype was seen a few times. Its specificity is unknown. The sequence was obtained from a man aged 18 to 29 who had mild COVID-19 (a few samples of this study predate the infection). Cell type and time point are not known. The chain combines TRBV7-9 with TRBJ2-3, with D possibly being TRBD2 (5 bases). Sequences were obtained from PBMCs or a T cell subset sorted from them (not recorded which). The DNA for the CDR3 is TGTGCCAGCCCCGGGTCGGGGATGACAACAGATACGCAGTATTTT. Its translation: CASPGSGMTTDTQYF.